Below are 20 T cell receptor beta chains sequenced from a single sample in a study of T cells in localized non-small cell lung cancer. Data came from immunoSEQ multiplex PCR; TCRdb stores just in-frame clones and leaves some out. Of 20,000 to 25,000 clones in the sample, more than 75% are singletons; the top ten hold 12%. The sample here was PBMCs, taken before any cancer treatment. These TCRs come from a man aged 35 to 69 with stage II squamous cell lung carcinoma.

The V call is TRBV9, the J call TRBJ2-5; perhaps TRBD2 as D (5 bases). This CDR3 has 15 amino acids. V was cut by 3 bases and J by 1 base, with 13 bases left in between. CDR1 and CDR2 (germline): SGDLS, YYNGEE. Here the CDR3 DNA reads TGTGCCAGCAGCGCCATAGGACTTTCCCAAGAGACCCAGTACTTC. As protein: CASSAIGLSQETQYF.

This chain uses TRBV11-2 with TRBJ1-1; no reliable D call. The germline gives CDR1 SGHAT, CDR2 FQNNGV. V was shortened by 0 bases and J by 4 bases, with 12 bases between the two germline ends. The CDR3 spans 15 residues. This CDR3 reads CASSLDRVGGTEAFF. For the CDR3, the DNA is TGTGCCAGCAGCTTAGATCGAGTCGGAGGCACTGAAGCTTTCTTT.

This rearrangement joins TRBV6-1 to TRBJ2-3; 9 bases fit TRBD2. The CDR3 totals 14 residues. V lost 6 bases to trimming and J lost 3 bases; unmatched junction nucleotides: 4. Per the germline V gene, CDR1 is MNHNS and CDR2 is SASEGT. The chain's CDR3 is CASSSGGPTDTQYF. The CDR3 DNA is TGTGCCAGCAGCAGCGGGGGGCCTACAGATACGCAGTATTTT.

This clone was recorded a few times. The rearrangement uses TRBV5-1 and TRBJ1-1, with D possibly TRBD1 on 6 matching bases. Germline V gene lookup returns CDR1 SGHRS and CDR2 YFSETQ. Deletions cut 3 bases from V and 1 base from J, with 13 bases between. There are 15 residues in the CDR3. The DNA for the CDR3 is TGCGCCAGCAGCTACCGATCGACAGGGAACACTGAAGCTTTCTTT. This encodes CASSYRSTGNTEAFF.

This clone was found once. The chain recombines TRBV4-1 with TRBJ2-5; 10 bases match TRBD1. The CDR3 runs to 14 residues. J was trimmed by 5 bases and V by 4 bases; bases with no gene match: 4. Per germline, CDR1 MGHRA and CDR2 YSYEKL. The CDR3 DNA sequence: TGCGCCAGCAGCCGTCAGGACAGGGGGGAGACCCAGTACTTC. Its protein is CASSRQDRGETQYF.

V is TRBV14 and J is TRBJ2-2; 10 bases match TRBD2. The CDR3 spans 16 residues. V lost 3 bases and J lost 11; bases outside the gene matches: 12. Germline V lookup: CDR1 SGHDN, CDR2 FVKESK. This CDR3 reads CASSHLSGRSANELFF. For the CDR3, the DNA is TGTGCCAGCAGCCACCTTAGCGGGAGGTCTGCAAACGAGCTGTTTTTT. The complete variable domain, with remaining parts taken from reference TRBV14 and TRBJ2-2, reads EAGVTQFPSHSVIEKGQTVTLRCDPISGHDNLYWYRRVMGKEIKFLLHFVKESKQDESGMPNNRFLAERTGGTYSTLKVQPAELEDSGVYFCASSHLSGRSANELFFGEGSRLTVL.

The chain couples TRBV4-1 to TRBJ2-3; 8 bases agree with TRBD1. Germline values: CDR1 MGHRA, CDR2 YSYEKL. The length of the CDR3 is 16 residues. V shed 7 bases, J shed 5 bases, and the junction held 14 bases outside the gene matches. CDR3 DNA sequence: TGCGCCAGCACCATCGGGACAGGCCTCTCGGAAGATACGCAGTATTTT. This gives the protein CASTIGTGLSEDTQYF.

The gene calls are TRBV6-5 and TRBJ2-1; D perhaps matches TRBD1 (5 bases). CDR1 is MNHEY and CDR2 is SVGAGI in the germline V gene. Trimming left V 2 bases short and J 8 bases short, with 7 bases between. The CDR3 spans 12 residues. The CDR3 nucleotides are TGTGCCAGCAGTTACGGCAGGGATGAGCAGTTCTTC. Its protein product is CASSYGRDEQFF.

As to this clone: The junction departs from the called germline gene at one end, perhaps through a read error. The sample holds other DNA sequences that translate to the same CDR3. The rearrangement links TRBV7-9 to TRBJ2-3; 9 nucleotides line up with TRBD2. This CDR3 is built from 13 residues. Germline assignment: CDR1 SEHNR and CDR2 FQNEAQ (reference sequence). The CDR3: CASSLAGADTQYF. The CDR3 nucleotides are TGTGCCAGCAGTTTAGCGGGAGCTGATACGCAGTATTTT.

The chain is built from TRBV6-5 and TRBJ1-2, with D maybe TRBD1 (5 bases). Germline V lookup: CDR1 MNHEY, CDR2 SVGAGI. Between the trimmed V and J ends, which lost 8 bases and 7 bases, there was a span of 11 bases. The CDR3 runs 11 residues. CDR3 sequence: CASRQGGGYTF. CDR3 nucleotides: TGTGCCAGCCGGCAGGGTGGTGGCTACACCTTC.

This clone was seen only a few times. The gene calls are TRBV28 and TRBJ2-5; D uncertain. The V end was cut by 5 bases, the J end by 0 bases, with 7 bases between. This CDR3 is 13 amino acids long. CDR1 MDHEN and CDR2 SYDVKM come from the germline V gene. CDR3 nucleotides: TGTGCCAGCAGTCCCCACCACCAAGAGACCCAGTACTTC. Translated, it gives CASSPHHQETQYF.

V gene TRBV2 combines with J gene TRBJ1-5, with D maybe TRBD1 (5 bases). Germline lookup yields CDR1 SNHLY and CDR2 FYNNEI. V was clipped by 3 bases and J by 0 bases, with 6 bases between them. This CDR3 contains 14 residues. CDR3 sequence reads: CASSDQGSNQPQHF. The CDR3 bases are TGTGCCAGCAGTGACCAGGGTAGCAATCAGCCCCAGCATTTT. Using reference TRBV2 and TRBJ1-5 for the parts outside the CDR3, the full variable domain is EPEVTQTPSHQVTQMGQEVILRCVPISNHLYFYWYRQILGQKVEFLVSFYNNEISEKSEIFDDQFSVERPDGSNFTLKIRSTKLEDSAMYFCASSDQGSNQPQHFGDGTRLSIL.

V usage is TRBV19 and J usage is TRBJ1-5, with TRBD1 as a possible D gene (6 bases). The CDR3 contains 15 residues. V was clipped by 1 base and J by 7 bases, with 14 bases between them. Germline-derived CDR1 and CDR2 are LNHDA and SQIVND (reference sequence). The CDR3, as DNA: TGTGCCAGTAGTATAGGGGGGCAAGGGGCACAGCCCCAGCATTTT. It codes for CASSIGGQGAQPQHF.

This chain connects TRBV11-3 to TRBJ1-1, with TRBD1 as a possible D gene (5 bases). The germline CDR1 and CDR2 sequences are SGHNT and YENEEA. The CDR3 is 12 amino acids. Trimming stripped 1 base from V and 7 bases from J, with 7 bases between. The DNA for the CDR3 is TGTGCCAGCAGCTTAGGACAGAATGAAGCTTTCTTT. It codes for CASSLGQNEAFF. Full variable domain (outside the CDR3, taken from reference TRBV11-3 and TRBJ1-1): EAGVVQSPRYKIIEKKQPVAFWCNPISGHNTLYWYLQNLGQGPELLIRYENEEAVDDSQLPKDRFSAERLKGVDSTLKIQPAELGDSAVYLCASSLGQNEAFFGQGTRLTVV.

The chain recombines TRBV7-2 with TRBJ2-7, with a weak D call TRBD1 (6 bases). Trimming shortened V by 5 bases and J by 4 bases, and 15 bases separated the two germline ends. This CDR3 region has 14 residues. The germline V gene has CDR1 SGHTA and CDR2 FQGNSA. The CDR3 nucleotides are TGTGCCAGCAGCACCCTCAGGGGTTGGTACGAGCAGTACTTC. Translation: CASSTLRGWYEQYF.

This rearrangement joins TRBV4-3 to TRBJ1-1, with a possible D match to TRBD1 (5 bases). V shed 1 base and J shed 1 base, with 7 bases lying between them. CDR3 length: 14 residues. Germline V gives CDR1 LGHNA, CDR2 YSLEER. This CDR3 is CASSQVRGNTEAFF. The CDR3 DNA sequence: TGCGCCAGCAGCCAAGTAAGGGGGAACACTGAAGCTTTCTTT.

Turning to this clone: At one end, the junction sequence differs from germline, possibly due to a read error. The CDR3 spells CASSFGGILRF. CDR3 nucleotides: TGTGCCAGCAGTTTTGGGGGGATTTTGAGGTTT. The J gene is TRBJ1-5, the V gene TRBV27, with a possible D match to TRBD1 (5 bases). This CDR3 has 11 amino acids. CDR1 is MNHEY, CDR2 SMNVEV, per germline (reference sequence).

This clone was seen a single time. The chain is built from TRBV4-2 and TRBJ2-5; 10 bases are shared with TRBD2. CDR1 LGHNA and CDR2 YNFKEQ come from the germline V gene. The CDR3 is made up of 16 amino acids. Losses at the gene ends were 4 bases for V and 2 bases for J; bases not matched to a gene: 7. The DNA of the CDR3 is TGTGCCAGCAGCCGGAGGGCACTAGCGGGACAAGAGACCCAGTACTTC. This encodes CASSRRALAGQETQYF.

The V gene is TRBV10-1, the J gene TRBJ2-1; 8 bases fit TRBD1. Germline V gives CDR1 WNHNN, CDR2 SYGVQD (reference sequence). The CDR3 extends over 13 amino acids. Trimming removed 7 bases from V and 7 bases from J; junction bases left unmatched: 6. The CDR3 region has the DNA TGCGCCAGCAACGGACAGGGTTGGAATGAGCAGTTCTTC. This translates into CASNGQGWNEQFF.

The rearrangement joins TRBV7-3 to TRBJ2-7; 8 bases are a match to TRBD2. The CDR3 runs to 15 residues. Looked up from germline, CDR1 is SGHTA and CDR2 is FQGTGA. V was clipped by 2 bases and J by 0 bases; unmatched bases: 3. The CDR3 spells CASSLSAGGSYEQYF. Written as DNA, the CDR3 is TGTGCCAGCAGCTTATCGGCGGGGGGCTCCTACGAGCAGTACTTC.